This T cell receptor beta chain emerged from a study of blood T cells in healthy people across ages. Germline values: CDR1 SEHNR, CDR2 FQNEAQ (reference sequence). The CDR3 length is 13 residues. Trimming took 3 bases from V and 8 from J, leaving 12 bases between them. Then a second PCR, running roughly 7 to 11 cycles, was carried out with a sample-barcoded 5' primer and a J-beta primer mix. One entry per CDR3 protein results from TCRdb running MiXCR on the 5' RACE reads. The data contain some 900,000 distinct CDR3 sequences, roughly 48% of them seen just once; the ten biggest clones take up roughly 12%. There are a few counts of this clonotype.

The chain couples TRBV7-9 to TRBJ2-3, with D perhaps assigned TRBD1 or TRBD2 (5 bases each). The material sequenced was blood. This TCR came from a man aged 25-40 years in good health. CDR3 region: CASSFWQRGTQYF. The DNA of the CDR3 is TGTGCCAGCAGCTTCTGGCAGAGGGGTACGCAGTATTTT. Looking up the rest from reference TRBV7-9 and TRBJ2-3 gives the full variable domain: DTGVSQNPRHKITKRGQNVTFRCDPISEHNRLYWYRQTLGQGPEFLTYFQNEAQLEKSRLLSDRFSAERPKGSFSTLEIQRTEQGDSAMYLCASSFWQRGTQYFGPGTRLTVL.